The 9 T cell receptor beta chains below were found in one sample sequenced in a study of shared clonotypes between healthy human individuals. Data came from immunoSEQ multiplex PCR; TCRdb stores just in-frame clones and leaves some out. The sample yields about 490,000 clones, over 70% seen once. Sequenced input: PBMCs. The source of these receptors is a woman between 40 and 50 years old in good health. Some clones in this sample may be carry-over from other donors' samples.

In regard to this clone: This sample includes further DNA sequences coding for the same CDR3. The chain employs TRBV28 and TRBJ2-3; no clear D gene. Per germline, CDR1 MDHEN and CDR2 SYDVKM. V lost 1 base to trimming and J lost 2 bases, with 4 bases between them. The CDR3 totals 13 residues. The DNA of the CDR3 is TGTGCCAGCAGTTTATCGGACACAGATACGCAGTATTTT. Its translation is CASSLSDTDTQYF.

As regards this clone: Since a far larger clone is one base different, this is likely a read error. J is TRBJ2-3 and V is TRBV5-1; D is possibly TRBD1 (6 bases). This CDR3 has 14 residues. Trimming shortened V by 6 bases and J by 6 bases, and 17 bases separated the two germline ends. Germline lookup yields CDR1 SGHRS and CDR2 YFSETQ. The CDR3 bases are TGCGCCAGCAACTTTAATCTACAGGGTGATACGCAGTATTTT. Translation: CASNFNLQGDTQYF.

This clone appeared once. The J gene is TRBJ2-7, the V gene TRBV10-2; possibly TRBD1 or TRBD2 for D (5 bases each). Looked up from germline, CDR1 is WSHSY and CDR2 is SAAADI. Trimming left V 9 bases short and J 2 bases short, with 14 bases between. There are 13 residues in the CDR3. CDR3 in DNA: TGCGCCAGTAAAGAGGGACGAACCTACGAGCAGTACTTC. Protein product: CASKEGRTYEQYF.

The table lists this clone with a few counts. The gene calls are TRBV13 and TRBJ1-2; TRBD1 might be the D (6 bases). CDR1 and CDR2 (germline): PRHDT, FYEKMQ (reference sequence). Trimming stripped 0 bases from V and 4 bases from J, with 12 bases between. This CDR3 spans 15 amino acids. Here the CDR3 DNA reads TGTGCCAGCAGCTTAGGCCTTGGGGGGCTCTATGGCTACACCTTC. Its protein product is CASSLGLGGLYGYTF.

Turning to this clone: The likely explanation is a read error, given a far larger clone one base away. The V gene is TRBV4-1, the J gene TRBJ2-5, with 10 bases matching TRBD1. Germline-derived CDR1 and CDR2 are MGHRA and YSYEKL. The CDR3 extends over 15 amino acids. The V segment lost 5 bases and the J segment 5 bases; nucleotides outside the gene matches: 8. CDR3 residues: CASSIATGGVETQYF. As DNA, the CDR3 is TGCGCCAGCAGCATTGCGACAGGGGGCGTGGAGACCCAGTACTTC.

This clone was observed a handful of times. The chain uses TRBV28 and TRBJ2-3; the match to TRBD2 covers 7 bases. The germline V gene encodes CDR1 MDHEN and CDR2 SYDVKM. The trim removed 6 bases at V and 3 bases at J, leaving 3 bases unmatched. There are 13 residues in the CDR3. CDR3 protein: CASREAGTDTQYF. In DNA form, the CDR3 reads TGTGCCAGCAGGGAAGCGGGAACAGATACGCAGTATTTT.

The chain employs TRBV11-1 and TRBJ1-1; D is undetermined. The CDR3 contains 14 residues. V lost 2 bases and J 7 bases, leaving 14 bases between the germline ends. Germline-derived CDR1 and CDR2 are SGHAT and FQDESV (reference sequence). For the CDR3, the DNA is TGTGCCAGCAGCTTATCCCGGACTTACAGTGAAGCTTTCTTT. Its translation is CASSLSRTYSEAFF.

V and J are TRBV7-9 and TRBJ2-2; unclear D gene. The CDR3 loop spans 11 amino acids. Looked up from germline, CDR1 is SEHNR and CDR2 is FQNEAQ (reference sequence). Trimming cost V 5 bases and J 6 bases, with 4 bases left between them. CDR3 amino acids: CASSKAGELFF. The CDR3 DNA follows: TGTGCCAGCAGCAAGGCCGGGGAGCTGTTTTTT.

This chain links TRBV27 with TRBJ2-7; a possible D gene is TRBD2 (6 bases). Germline CDR1 and CDR2: MNHEY and SMNVEV (reference sequence). The germline V and J ends were trimmed by 6 bases and 1 base, with 16 bases remaining between them. There are 15 residues in the CDR3. CDR3 region: CASRLGRSISYEQYF. CDR3 nucleotides: TGTGCCAGCAGGTTGGGGAGGAGCATTTCCTACGAGCAGTACTTC.